The rows below give T cell receptor beta chains drawn from one sample of a study of technical replicates of blood from four donors. Generated by immunoSEQ multiplex PCR, the TCRdb table keeps only in-frame clones and is missing some. The sample shows some 77,000 clones, approximately 83% of them seen only once. The sequenced material came from PBMCs. The receptor set was obtained from a human donor in good health. Some clones in this sample may be carry-over from other donors' samples. The CDR3 runs from the conserved cysteine through the conserved F or W. Fields, in order: D gene, J gene, clone size, V gene, CDR3 DNA, CDR3 protein. A D gene is named only where the DNA matches it firmly. Size values are once, few and many counts, or a class for expanded clones, and some rows have none.

D gene: .
J gene: TRBJ2-2
clone size: once
V gene: TRBV4-3
CDR3 DNA: TGCGCCAGCAGCCAGGGCTCCGGCACCGGGGAGCTGTTTTTT
CDR3 protein: CASSQGSGTGELFF

D gene: .
J gene: TRBJ1-1
clone size: .
V gene: TRBV10-3
CDR3 DNA: TGTGCCATCAGTGTGGTGGGGACACCGAACACTGAAGCTTTCTTT
CDR3 protein: CAISVVGTPNTEAFF

D gene: .
J gene: TRBJ1-2
clone size: .
V gene: TRBV5-6
CDR3 DNA: TGTGCCAGCAGCTTGGGCCCGGGATCGAACTATGGCTACACCTTC
CDR3 protein: CASSLGPGSNYGYTF

D gene: TRBD1
J gene: TRBJ1-1
clone size: .
V gene: TRBV18
CDR3 DNA: TGTGCCAGCTCACCAGGACAGGGAGCTGAAGCTTTCTTT
CDR3 protein: CASSPGQGAEAFF

D gene: TRBD2
J gene: TRBJ2-7
clone size: .
V gene: TRBV28
CDR3 DNA: TGTGCCAGCAGCCCAGGGACTAGCGGGATCCACGAGCAGTACTTC
CDR3 protein: CASSPGTSGIHEQYF

D gene: TRBD2
J gene: TRBJ2-1
clone size: .
V gene: TRBV4-1
CDR3 DNA: TGCGCCAGCAGCCAAGTCGGGCTAGCGGGGGGTGACACCTACAATGAGCAGTTCTTC
CDR3 protein: CASSQVGLAGGDTYNEQFF

D gene: .
J gene: TRBJ2-5
clone size: .
V gene: TRBV29-1
CDR3 DNA: TGCAGCGTTATAAGTTTGGAGACCCTGTACTTC
CDR3 protein: CSVISLETLYF

D gene: .
J gene: TRBJ2-7
clone size: .
V gene: TRBV6-1
CDR3 DNA: TGTGCCAGCAGTCCCCGAGGCTCCTACGAGCAGTACTTC
CDR3 protein: CASSPRGSYEQYF

D gene: .
J gene: TRBJ2-7
clone size: .
V gene: TRBV10-3
CDR3 DNA: TGTGCCATCAGTGAGCGTGATCCCAGCTCCTACGAGCAGTACTTC
CDR3 protein: CAISERDPSSYEQYF

D gene: .
J gene: TRBJ1-3
clone size: .
V gene: TRBV4-3
CDR3 DNA: TGCGCCAGCAGCCAAGATCTCAGGGCTTCTGGAAACACCATATATTTT
CDR3 protein: CASSQDLRASGNTIYF

D gene: TRBD1
J gene: TRBJ2-3
clone size: .
V gene: TRBV27
CDR3 DNA: TGTGCCAGCAGTTTAGGACAGGTGGTCGGAGATACGCAGTATTTT
CDR3 protein: CASSLGQVVGDTQYF